This T cell receptor (beta chain) emerged from a study of shared clonotypes between healthy human individuals (dated by TCRdb to about 2020). With regard to the full study: The cohort included three men and a couple of women between 18 and 49 years of age. To increase sequencing depth and limit assay-specific biases, TCR repertoire library preparation and sequencing were carried out by different laboratories using diverse techniques. Blood TCR repertoires of 5 or 6 healthy adults were deeply sequenced to estimate repertoire size and the extent of clonotype sharing between individuals. Each donor's leukapheresis produced roughly between about 0.9 and 9.5 billion PBMCs. For each donor, CD4 naive and CD4 memory were each run on three plates, CD8 naive on two plates, and CD8 memory on one plate.

Worth noting for this clone: Its cognate antigen has yet to be identified. No much larger clone is present one base from it, and per-base qualities are unavailable.

Summary of the overall study and its limitations: Estimated clonotype richness was generally larger for naive than for memory subsets. Even with the large sequencing depth, rarefaction of the sorted-subset datasets indicated that sequencing was incomplete. Only blood was sampled, and tissue TCR repertoires likely differ from those in blood. Compared with non-shared clonotypes, the clonotypes found in all four sorted-subset donors had higher generation probabilities. When several donors were compared, the shared fraction of clonotypes was around 5.1% for naive CD4, over 3% for naive CD8, 2% to 2.5% for memory CD4, and around 0.37% for memory CD8. Pairwise subsampling indicated that sequencing depth was expected to affect the degree of clonotype sharing among donors. The small number of donors limited the genetic and exposure-history diversity represented.

The junction carries 17 bases between V and J, which are trimmed by 5 bases and 4 bases respectively. The CDR3 goes from the cysteine to the phenylalanine over 16 residues. CDR3 DNA is the only sequence kept; it has 48 bases, read in frame from the first base. Based on the germline V gene (reference sequence), the CDR1 and CDR2 sequences are MNHEY and SMNVEV. CD8 naive samples were CD45RO-negative cells positively selected for CCR7, giving a CD45RA+CCR7+ population that excluded TemRA cells. Healthy HIV-negative adults with no recently reported acute infections or vaccinations were included as donors. All donors were Caucasian adults living in Nashville, Tennessee, USA. Blood was obtained by leukapheresis, after which PBMCs were separated by Ficoll-Histopaque density gradient centrifugation and cryopreserved in liquid nitrogen vapor phase. Analytical flow cytometry was used to check the purity and quantity of every magnetically sorted T cell population. Each sorted fraction had its genomic DNA isolated and then quantified by UV absorbance on a Nanodrop 2000c.

Using the deep immunoSEQ assay, multiplex PCR amplified TCR CDR3 regions from genomic DNA. Extracted genomic DNA from each cell subset was distributed evenly across all wells of several immunoSEQ 96-well plates, and each plate was treated as a replicate. For sorted subsets, each replicate PCR was loaded with 200 ng genomic DNA, equivalent to 30,000 or so T cell genomes. Purified libraries were quantified with a Qubit 3.0 fluorometer, sized on a Bioanalyzer 2100, and re-quantified with the KAPA Library Quantification kit. A separate single-read 150-cycle Illumina NextSeq 550 flow cell was used to sequence each immunoSEQ 96-well plate. For the original study's pipeline: The immunoSEQ output contained only junctional sequences without quality scores, so filtering could not match that applied to full-length reads. To assign V/J genes and CDR3, sequences were annotated using PyIR, a Python wrapper for IgBLAST v1.9, with IMGT germline references. Reads with weak V/J assignments (E-value above 1e-6), missing CDR3, stop codons, out-of-frame junctions, or ambiguous translated residues were removed. V3J clonotypes were defined by identical inferred V gene, J gene, and CDR3 amino acid sequence. To compute the percentage overlap between repertoires, the number of shared unique clonotypes was divided by the size of the smaller repertoire. Three approaches were used to assess repertoire richness: RTK rarefaction, the Chao1 estimator, and Recon v2.1 estimates of unobserved clonotypes. Generation probabilities for all TCRbeta clonotypes obtained by the gDNA method from a few donors were computed using OLGA. Drawn from immuneACCESS, this table holds only the in-frame rearrangements with V and J called that TCRdb kept. Clones are partly lost; checked studies trace under half to an unresolved V gene and leave the rest unexplained. For V, J and clone size, that table is used; D and trimming come from the DNA. The sample includes roughly 2,000,000 clones, with just under 95% observed a single time. Together, the top ten hold 1.5% to 2% of the sample.

The sequenced material came from naive CD8+ T cells from PBMCs. In light of the paper, this sample's cell subset or site label describes: CD45RA+CCR7+. This chain is built from TRBV27 and TRBJ2-2; the D gene is perhaps TRBD2, on 6 matching bases. This clonotype was sampled from a man between 18 and 29 years old in good health. Some clones in this sample may be carry-over from other donors' samples. DNA sequence: TGTGCCAGCAGTCCCTCTTCGGGAGAGGCCACCGGGGAGCTGTTTTTT. Its coded protein is CASSPSSGEATGELFF.